This TCR beta chain was sequenced in a study of T cell responses to AZD1222 COVID-19 vaccine. V was pared by 2 bases and J by 0 bases, with 10 bases of the junction left unmatched. Germline V CDR1 and CDR2: MRHNA, SNTAGT. This CDR3 spans 18 amino acids. Analysis merged second doses at about 4 or about 12 weeks. Sequencing was performed with immunoSEQ multiplex PCR; in TCRdb, only in-frame clones are kept and a portion is missing. The profile shows some 150,000 clones, around nine tenths of them singletons. The V call is TRBV6-4, the J call TRBJ2-1; 7 bases agree with TRBD2. The sequence came from an adult who received the AZD1222 COVID-19 vaccine. The sample consisted of peripheral blood, taken 28 days after the second AZD1222 dose. The CDR3 is CASSDQNSAGLSYNEQFF. DNA for the CDR3: TGTGCCAGCAGTGACCAAAATTCAGCGGGACTCTCCTACAATGAGCAGTTCTTC.